These T cell receptor beta chains were read from a single sample in a study of early T cells in non-severe SARS-CoV-2 infection. TCRdb passed the 5' RACE reads through MiXCR, listing each CDR3 protein once. This table holds over 70,000 distinct CDR3 sequences, approximately 15% found once. Sequencing input: whole blood. Source of these receptors: an adult who was a healthcare worker with PCR-confirmed SARS-CoV-2 infection or an uninfected control (not recorded which). CDR3s leave out the opening cysteine and the closing phenylalanine or tryptophan.

J gene	V gene	CDR3 protein
TRBJ2-1	TRBV6-6	ASGIFGLADLYNEQF
TRBJ1-2	TRBV6-6	ASSPGPNYGYT
TRBJ2-7	TRBV12-3/TRBV12-4	ASSDPGRLYEQY
TRBJ2-4	TRBV7-3	ASSLGQGKNIQY
TRBJ1-5	TRBV14	ASSQGQGVRSNQPQH
TRBJ2-6	TRBV20-1	SARVTGANVLT
TRBJ2-2	TRBV3-1	ASTYRQGYTGELF
TRBJ1-5	TRBV29-1	SVALDSNQPQH
TRBJ2-7	TRBV7-2	ASSLEGGRKDYEQY
TRBJ2-2	TRBV20-1	SAVETGELF
TRBJ2-5	TRBV5-1	ASSWASGSLGETQY
TRBJ2-7	TRBV29-1	SVEDQAAPSYEQY
TRBJ2-1	TRBV11-2	ASNVLAGEQF
TRBJ2-5	TRBV10-2	ASSVERERTETQY
TRBJ2-7	TRBV6-5	ASSRGDYEQY
TRBJ2-1	TRBV11-3	ASSLFSLNSNEQF
TRBJ1-6	TRBV4-1	ASRQFGQENSPLH
TRBJ2-3	TRBV2	ASVAGLATQY
TRBJ1-3	TRBV3-1	ASSPGLAPGNTIY
TRBJ2-7	TRBV7-9	ASSSYYGTSSYEQY
TRBJ1-4	TRBV15	ATSRVVGATNEKLF
TRBJ2-1	TRBV29-1	SIRPGLVNEQF
TRBJ2-1	TRBV5-1	ASSYGGAESYNEQF
TRBJ2-1	TRBV7-8	ASSLGPTPSSYNEQF
TRBJ1-2	TRBV6-5	ASSYRELVPYGYT
TRBJ2-7	TRBV3-1	ASSQDEADTTYEQY
TRBJ1-6	TRBV12-3/TRBV12-4	ASSLSHRGRSPLH
TRBJ2-1	TRBV5-1	ASSRTSGPVNEQF
TRBJ2-2	TRBV28	ASSWRGMNTGELF
TRBJ1-3	TRBV12-3/TRBV12-4	ASSSFRGGNTIY
TRBJ2-1	TRBV5-3	ARSLADRVYNEQF
TRBJ2-7	TRBV10-3	AISELAGGDEQY
TRBJ2-6	TRBV12-3/TRBV12-4	ASSLLPGTGVAGANVLT
TRBJ2-1	TRBV11-2	ASSLLGLSNEQF
TRBJ2-7	TRBV28	ASSIPRSVSEQY
TRBJ2-1	TRBV15	ATSRDKQGYNEQF
TRBJ2-6	TRBV20-1	SAEQSNSGANVLT
TRBJ2-7	TRBV5-6	ASSSGHRYEQY
TRBJ1-2	TRBV6-5	ASSYEQENYGYT
TRBJ1-4	TRBV29-1	SVGVYLSNEKLF
TRBJ2-5	TRBV27	ASSLISDGRETQY
TRBJ1-1	TRBV29-1	SVSPNTEAF
TRBJ2-2	TRBV15	ATSTPINTGELF